These 24 T cell receptor beta chains came from one sample sequenced in a study of T-cell reconstitution after alpha-beta-depleted transplantation in children. It was with unique molecular identifiers that the TCRbeta library was prepared. Using its own MiXCR run on the PCR reads, TCRdb lists one record per CDR3 protein. In the table there are about 78,000 distinct CDR3 sequences, less than 15% of which are singletons. The sample was PBMCs, mostly from graft donor cells, taken 180 days after TCRalphabeta/CD19-depleted stem cell transplant. The receptors stem from a male patient aged 2 to 10 who had a stem cell transplant for acute lymphoblastic leukemia, so the T cells may come from the graft donor.

This clonotype was detected only a few times. J is TRBJ1-1 and V is TRBV10-3; D is perhaps TRBD1 (6 bases). V lost 6 bases to trimming and J lost 1 base, with 12 bases between them. Germline V gene data show CDR1 as ENHRY and CDR2 as SYGVKD. The CDR3 has 14 amino acids. CDR3 protein: CAIRSGTPNTEAFF. The CDR3 bases are TGTGCCATCAGGTCCGGGACACCGAACACTGAAGCTTTCTTT.

The rearrangement links TRBV10-3 to TRBJ2-2; D remains ambiguous. V was trimmed by 8 bases and J by 6 bases, leaving 7 bases between them. This CDR3 has 11 residues. CDR1 ENHRY and CDR2 SYGVKD come from the germline V gene. For the CDR3, the DNA is TGTGCCATCCATCAAGCCGGGGAGCTGTTTTTT. This gives the protein CAIHQAGELFF.

This clonotype was recorded a few times. The chain is built from TRBV20-1 and TRBJ1-2, with unresolved D. CDR1 DFQATT and CDR2 SNEGSKA come from the germline V gene (reference sequence). This CDR3 spans 12 amino acids. V was pared by 3 bases and J by 0 bases, with 5 bases between. This CDR3 reads CSASPTNYGYTF. The CDR3 DNA reads TGCAGTGCTAGTCCCACTAACTATGGCTACACCTTC.

This clonotype was counted between two and nine times. This chain joins TRBV11-1 and TRBJ2-7, with D possibly called TRBD1 or TRBD2 (5 bases each). Trimming stripped 9 bases from V and 0 bases from J, with 12 bases between. The CDR3 extends over 13 amino acids. CDR1 and CDR2 (germline): SGHAT, FQDESV (reference sequence). The CDR3 loop is CASRDRSSYEQYF. As DNA, the CDR3 is TGTGCCAGTAGGGACCGAAGCTCCTACGAGCAGTACTTC. The variable domain in full, with the rest retrieved from reference TRBV11-1 and TRBJ2-7, is EAEVAQSPRYKITEKSQAVAFWCDPISGHATLYWYRQILGQGPELLVQFQDESVVDDSQLPKDRFSAERLKGVDSTLKIQPAELGDSAMYLCASRDRSSYEQYFGPGTRLTVT.

This clonotype was detected a few times. V usage is TRBV20-1 and J usage is TRBJ2-1; weak D call: TRBD1 (6 bases). Germline CDR1 DFQATT, CDR2 SNEGSKA (reference sequence). The CDR3 has 15 amino acids. Trimming removed 0 bases from V and 8 bases from J, with 17 bases in between. CDR3 in DNA: TGCAGTGCTAGAGATCTCCTACAGGGTAACCATGAGCAGTTCTTC. It encodes CSARDLLQGNHEQFF.

A few counts support this clonotype. The chain recombines TRBV20-1 with TRBJ1-6; D remains unclear. Deletions cut 4 bases from V and 1 base from J, with 11 bases between. The CDR3 has 15 residues. CDR1 is DFQATT, CDR2 SNEGSKA, per germline (reference sequence). The CDR3 DNA is TGCAGTGCTACGGGGATGGGGTCCTATAATTCACCCCTCCACTTT. Protein sequence: CSATGMGSYNSPLHF.

In the case of this clonotype: The junction does not match germline at one end; this may be a read error. The chain has TRBV6-2 or TRBV6-3 and TRBJ2-4, with 14 bases that match TRBD2. In germline, CDR1 is MNHEY, CDR2 SVGEGT. There are 15 residues in the CDR3. CDR3 in DNA: TGTGCCCCCCGGGGACTAGCGGGAGCCAAAATCATTCACTACTTC. Translated: CAPRGLAGAKIIHYF.

The rearrangement joins TRBV5-1 to TRBJ2-3; D may match TRBD1 or TRBD2 (5 bases each). The CDR3 runs to 18 residues. The V and J ends lost 2 bases and 0 bases respectively, with 19 bases between them. Germline V gene sequence: CDR1 SGHRS, CDR2 YFSETQ. The CDR3 sequence is CASSFLRDAVFSTDTQYF. CDR3 DNA: TGCGCCAGCAGCTTCTTACGGGACGCTGTATTCAGCACAGATACGCAGTATTTT.

This clonotype was recorded a few times. This rearrangement joins TRBV24-1 to TRBJ2-5, with D perhaps TRBD2 (5 bases). The V gene lost 6 bases and the J gene lost 5 bases, with 15 bases spanning the gap. The CDR3 covers 14 residues. Germline V gene sequence: CDR1 KGHDR, CDR2 SFDVKD. The DNA of the CDR3 is TGTGCCACCAGTAGGAGAGGGCCCGGGGAGACCCAGTACTTC. Amino acids: CATSRRGPGETQYF.

In its sample, this clonotype was seen many times. The J gene is TRBJ2-1, the V gene TRBV7-2, with 8 bases lining up with TRBD2. V lost 5 bases to trimming and J lost 3 bases; unmatched junction nucleotides: 6. The CDR3 is 15 amino acids. Germline V gives CDR1 SGHTA, CDR2 FQGNSA. The CDR3 spells CASSLGRAFYNEQFF. The DNA of the CDR3 is TGTGCCAGCAGCCTCGGGAGGGCCTTCTACAATGAGCAGTTCTTC.

This clonotype appeared a few times. This chain links TRBV28 with TRBJ1-5, with a weak D call TRBD1 (6 bases). Per germline, CDR1 MDHEN and CDR2 SYDVKM. The germline V and J ends were trimmed by 2 bases and 7 bases, with 18 bases remaining between them. The CDR3 loop spans 16 amino acids. CDR3 in DNA: TGTGCCAGCAGTTTACACCCTTTGGACAGTTCCCAGCCCCAGCATTTT. As protein: CASSLHPLDSSQPQHF. Variable domain in full (rest from reference TRBV28 and TRBJ1-5): DVKVTQSSRYLVKRTGEKVFLECVQDMDHENMFWYRQDPGLGLRLIYFSYDVKMKEKGDIPEGYSVSREKKERFSLILESASTNQTSMYLCASSLHPLDSSQPQHFGDGTRLSIL.

The V call is TRBV5-1, the J call TRBJ2-3; either TRBD1 or TRBD2 may fit D (5 bases each). Germline CDR1 SGHRS, CDR2 YFSETQ. With 3 bases removed from V and 0 bases from J, the gap between germline ends came to 8 bases. This CDR3 contains 14 residues. The CDR3 region is CASSSGRSTDTQYF. The CDR3, as DNA: TGCGCCAGCAGCTCGGGACGTAGCACAGATACGCAGTATTTT.

This clonotype was counted a few times. The V call is TRBV13, the J call TRBJ2-4, with D possibly being TRBD1 (6 bases). V lost 2 bases, J lost 7 bases, and 12 bases lay in between. Per the germline V gene, CDR1 is PRHDT and CDR2 is FYEKMQ (reference sequence). CDR3 length: 14 amino acids. CDR3 sequence reads: CASSLQGIGNIQYF. DNA of the CDR3: TGTGCCAGCAGCTTACAGGGGATAGGGAACATTCAGTACTTC.

The rearrangement uses TRBV5-1 and TRBJ2-3; tentatively, D is TRBD1 (5 bases). The germline V gene encodes CDR1 SGHRS and CDR2 YFSETQ. The CDR3 has 14 residues. Trimming left V 2 bases short and J 2 bases short, with 9 bases between. Written as DNA, the CDR3 is TGCGCCAGCAGCTTAGGCAGGGTCACAGATACGCAGTATTTT. This encodes CASSLGRVTDTQYF.

This chain links TRBV10-3 with TRBJ1-5, with D maybe TRBD1 (5 bases). The V gene's germline CDR1 is ENHRY and CDR2 SYGVKD. The CDR3 length is 18 residues. V was pared by 0 bases and J by 11 bases, with 26 bases between. The DNA of the CDR3 is TGTGCCATCAGTGAGTCGACGAAAGGGGCGCCAGGGTATTTGACCCAGCATTTT. This gives the protein CAISESTKGAPGYLTQHF.

This chain links TRBV20-1 with TRBJ2-1, with D perhaps matching TRBD1 (5 bases). V shed 4 bases and J shed 4 bases, with 17 bases lying between them. Germline V gene data show CDR1 as DFQATT and CDR2 as SNEGSKA (reference sequence). This CDR3 spans 15 amino acids. The chain's CDR3 is CSANAGSYFYNEQFF. DNA for the CDR3: TGCAGTGCTAATGCAGGGTCTTATTTTTACAATGAGCAGTTCTTC.

The gene calls are TRBV20-1 and TRBJ2-7; D is perhaps TRBD2 (6 bases). This CDR3 has 13 amino acids. V gave up 6 bases and J gave up 0 bases, with 12 bases separating them. CDR1 and CDR2 (germline): DFQATT, SNEGSKA (reference sequence). The CDR3: CSARDFSSYEQYF. The DNA for the CDR3 is TGCAGTGCAAGGGACTTCTCCTCCTACGAGCAGTACTTC.

This clonotype was recorded only once. The chain has TRBV5-1 and TRBJ1-3; 8 positions agree with TRBD1. The CDR3 totals 15 residues. V dropped 6 bases and J dropped 7; count of bases not matched to a gene: 12. Germline CDR1 reads SGHRS; CDR2 reads YFSETQ. The CDR3 sequence: CASNTGQGIVNTIYF. CDR3 sequence (DNA): TGCGCCAGCAACACTGGACAGGGTATCGTGAACACCATATATTTT.

This clonotype has at least ten counts. V gene TRBV5-1 combines with J gene TRBJ1-2, with D possibly being TRBD1 (5 bases). V was trimmed by 2 bases and J by 3 bases, leaving 8 bases between them. Germline CDR1 is SGHRS and CDR2 is YFSETQ. The CDR3 has 13 amino acids. The CDR3: CASSFSGDYGYTF. The CDR3 region has the DNA TGCGCCAGCAGCTTCTCGGGGGACTATGGCTACACCTTC.

The chain carries TRBV7-2 and TRBJ2-1; D not resolved. CDR3 size: 11 residues. Trimming shortened V by 5 bases and J by 9 bases, and 8 bases separated the two germline ends. Germline-derived CDR1 and CDR2 are SGHTA and FQGNSA. The DNA for the CDR3 is TGTGCCAGCAGCCTGCTGACTGAGCAGTTCTTC. Translated, it gives CASSLLTEQFF.

V usage is TRBV13 and J usage is TRBJ1-2; no firm D call. Germline CDR1 reads PRHDT; CDR2 reads FYEKMQ (reference sequence). CDR3 length: 13 residues. Trimming removed 0 bases from V and 4 bases from J, with 6 bases in between. The CDR3 sequence: CASSLGTVYGYTF. Here the CDR3 DNA reads TGTGCCAGCAGCTTAGGGACTGTCTATGGCTACACCTTC.

In its sample, this clonotype was seen many times. The J gene is TRBJ1-1, the V gene TRBV9; 7 bases align to TRBD1. V lost 5 bases and J lost 5; bases outside the gene matches: 9. Germline CDR1 reads SGDLS; CDR2 reads YYNGEE. The CDR3 runs to 14 residues. The DNA of the CDR3 is TGTGCCAGCAGTCCCAGGGGGGGGACTACTGAAGCTTTCTTT. Translated, it gives CASSPRGGTTEAFF.

This clonotype was seen a few times. The gene calls are TRBV20-1 and TRBJ1-4, with no clear D. Germline CDR1 and CDR2: DFQATT and SNEGSKA (reference sequence). The CDR3 length is 13 residues. With 1 base removed from V and 3 bases from J, the gap between germline ends came to 6 bases. CDR3 nucleotide sequence: TGCAGTGCTAGAGTCGCACCTAATGAAAAACTGTTTTTT. Its translation: CSARVAPNEKLFF.

This clonotype occurred a few times. This rearrangement joins TRBV10-3 to TRBJ1-1; TRBD1 matches at 7 bases. Germline CDR1 and CDR2: ENHRY and SYGVKD. This CDR3 contains 13 residues. V dropped 3 bases and J dropped 6; count of bases not matched to a gene: 4. The CDR3 DNA reads as TGTGCCATCAGTGATTACAGGGGCTCTGAAGCTTTCTTT. Residues: CAISDYRGSEAFF.